These 18 T cell receptor beta chains were all obtained from the same sample, sequenced in a study of blood T cell repertoires in COVID-19. Profiled with immunoSEQ multiplex PCR; TCRdb holds only in-frame clones, not every one. This sample carries approximately 210,000 clones, around 84% of them seen once, and the ten largest clones take under 12%. The sample taken for sequencing was peripheral blood. The receptors stem from a woman at least 80 years old with COVID-19, enrolled during active disease.

The gene calls are TRBV6-5 and TRBJ2-2; 7 bases are shared with TRBD2. Germline V CDR1 and CDR2: MNHEY, SVGAGI. With 4 bases clipped from V and 9 bases from J, the junction kept 8 bases outside the gene matches. The CDR3 sequence is 14 residues long. The CDR3 is CASSLGREFRELFF. The CDR3 coding sequence is TGTGCCAGCAGTTTGGGGAGGGAGTTCAGGGAGCTGTTTTTT.

The rearrangement links TRBV5-1 to TRBJ1-3; D is undetermined. There are 16 residues in the CDR3. Germline V gives CDR1 SGHRS, CDR2 YFSETQ. Between the trimmed V and J ends, which lost 5 bases and 0 bases, there was a span of 15 bases. The CDR3 DNA sequence: TGCGCCAGCAGGGGCGGAGGACCTAACTCTGGAAACACCATATATTTT. This translates into CASRGGGPNSGNTIYF.

In this sample, this clone turned up once. This chain joins TRBV28 and TRBJ2-1; 10 bases map to TRBD2. The CDR3 consists of 15 residues. V lost 5 bases, J lost 5 bases, and 6 bases stayed unmatched. Germline assignment: CDR1 MDHEN and CDR2 SYDVKM. The CDR3, as DNA: TGTGCCAGCAGTAAAGCGGGGGGGCCACACAATGAGCAGTTCTTC. As protein: CASSKAGGPHNEQFF.

The chain uses TRBV5-1 and TRBJ2-1; a weak D match, TRBD1 (6 bases). V lost 3 bases, J lost 0 bases, and 13 bases lay in between. The germline CDR1 and CDR2 sequences are SGHRS and YFSETQ. This CDR3 region has 16 residues. The CDR3 sequence: CASSWAGGGSYNEQFF. As DNA, the CDR3 is TGCGCCAGCAGCTGGGCTGGGGGCGGCTCCTACAATGAGCAGTTCTTC.

The rearrangement joins TRBV6-6 to TRBJ2-3; TRBD1 is a possible D gene (6 bases). This CDR3 has 15 amino acids. CDR1 and CDR2 from the germline V gene are MNHNY and SVGAGI (reference sequence). V shed 7 bases and J shed 1 base, with 15 bases lying between them. CDR3 loop: CASTTQGRGTDTQYF. The CDR3 coding sequence is TGTGCCAGCACCACACAGGGTCGGGGCACAGATACGCAGTATTTT.

The V gene is TRBV14, the J gene TRBJ1-4, with D possibly TRBD1 on 6 matching bases. Germline V gene sequence: CDR1 SGHDN, CDR2 FVKESK. This CDR3 region has 17 residues. Trimming cost V 1 base and J 7 bases, with 19 bases left between them. The CDR3: CASSQGIGGPRSEKLFF. The CDR3, as DNA: TGTGCCAGCAGCCAAGGAATCGGGGGGCCAAGGAGTGAAAAACTGTTTTTT.

This clone was recorded a few times. The J gene is TRBJ1-3, the V gene TRBV10-1; D might be TRBD1 (5 bases). This CDR3 comprises 20 residues. Germline V gives CDR1 WNHNN, CDR2 SYGVQD (reference sequence). The V end lost 5 bases, the J end lost 4 bases, and 30 bases lay between the germline ends. The CDR3: CASSYWPGGEASAAGNTIYF. The DNA of the CDR3 is TGCGCCAGCAGTTATTGGCCGGGGGGGGAAGCGTCTGCGGCCGGAAACACCATATATTTT.

The DNA of the CDR3 is TGTGCCAGCAGCCAAGGGGGCGGGGGAACCTACAATGAGCAGTTCTTC. It translates to CASSQGGGGTYNEQFF. J is TRBJ2-1 and V is TRBV4-2; 7 nucleotides agree with TRBD2. The CDR3 is made up of 16 amino acids. CDR1 is LGHNA and CDR2 is YNFKEQ in the germline V gene. J gave up 2 bases and V 1 base, and 5 bases lay outside the gene matches.

The V call is TRBV29-1, the J call TRBJ2-3; 7 bases fit TRBD1. The J segment lost 4 bases and the V segment lost 6 bases, leaving 10 bases of the junction unmatched. The CDR3 runs 14 residues. The germline CDR1 and CDR2 sequences are SQVTM and ANQGSEA. Written as DNA, the CDR3 is TGCAGCGTGAAACAACAGGGGACGGCAGATACGCAGTATTTT. It yields the protein CSVKQQGTADTQYF.

The V and J genes are TRBV19 and TRBJ2-3, with D possibly matching TRBD2 (6 bases). The germline V gene has CDR1 LNHDA and CDR2 SQIVND (reference sequence). CDR3 length: 15 residues. Trimming took 1 base from V and 4 from J, leaving 12 bases between them. CDR3 sequence reads: CASSIARRDADTQYF. The CDR3 region has the DNA TGTGCCAGTAGTATAGCGCGGAGGGACGCAGATACGCAGTATTTT.

This clone came up once. This CDR3 reads CASRTSTNEQFF. The CDR3 DNA is TGTGCCAGCAGGACTAGCACTAATGAGCAGTTCTTC. The V gene is TRBV6-6, the J gene TRBJ2-1; 7 positions agree with TRBD2. CDR1 is MNHNY and CDR2 is SVGAGI in the germline V gene (reference sequence). The CDR3 is 12 amino acids. Germline trimming cut 6 bases from V and 7 bases from J; bases unmatched to any gene: 3.

V and J are TRBV28 and TRBJ1-4; D is possibly TRBD1 (6 bases). The germline V and J ends were trimmed by 5 bases and 0 bases, with 10 bases remaining between them. The germline V gene encodes CDR1 MDHEN and CDR2 SYDVKM. The CDR3 consists of 15 residues. The CDR3 loop reads CASSNTGPTNEKLFF. The DNA of the CDR3 is TGTGCCAGCAGTAACACAGGGCCAACTAATGAAAAACTGTTTTTT.

This sequence joins TRBV6-5 and TRBJ2-2; TRBD2 might be the D (6 bases). The CDR3 is 14 residues long. Trimming shortened V by 7 bases and J by 1 base, and 10 bases separated the two germline ends. Germline assignment: CDR1 MNHEY and CDR2 SVGAGI. DNA of the CDR3: TGTGCCAGCATGTCGGGGGTGAACACCGGGGAGCTGTTTTTT. It yields the protein CASMSGVNTGELFF.

This sequence joins TRBV14 and TRBJ1-6; the D is unclear. The V end was cut by 4 bases, the J end by 9 bases, with 13 bases between. The CDR3 has 14 amino acids. Germline-derived CDR1 and CDR2 are SGHDN and FVKESK. The CDR3 spells CASSLLRSSSPLHF. For the CDR3, the DNA is TGTGCCAGCAGCCTTTTGAGGTCTAGTTCACCCCTCCACTTT.

This clone was found a few times. V usage is TRBV28 and J usage is TRBJ1-2, with D perhaps matching TRBD1 (6 bases). The CDR3 runs 13 residues. Between the trimmed V and J ends, which lost 5 bases and 8 bases, there was a span of 15 bases. Germline V CDR1 and CDR2: MDHEN, SYDVKM. CDR3 sequence: CASSLVGAKGYTF. CDR3 sequence (DNA): TGTGCCAGCAGTCTAGTGGGGGCGAAAGGCTACACCTTC.

This chain joins TRBV4-2 and TRBJ2-1; no definite D call. Looked up from germline, CDR1 is LGHNA and CDR2 is YNFKEQ. The CDR3 totals 11 residues. With 2 bases removed from V and 6 bases from J, the gap between germline ends came to 2 bases. Here the CDR3 reads CASSQRNEQFF. CDR3 in DNA: TGTGCCAGCAGCCAACGCAATGAGCAGTTCTTC.

V gene TRBV7-6 combines with J gene TRBJ2-7; TRBD2 matches 13 bases. The CDR3 is 15 amino acids. J lost 7 bases, V lost 5 bases, and 8 bases had no gene match. CDR1 SGHVS and CDR2 FNYEAQ come from the germline V gene. The chain's CDR3 is CASSAGTSGEKEQYF. The CDR3 DNA reads as TGTGCCAGCAGCGCGGGGACTAGCGGGGAGAAGGAGCAGTACTTC.

This chain connects TRBV10-3 to TRBJ2-7, with D possibly matching TRBD2 (5 bases). CDR3 length: 14 amino acids. CDR1 is ENHRY and CDR2 is SYGVKD in the germline V gene. V lost 8 bases and J lost 4, with 18 bases in between. CDR3 nucleotide sequence: TGTGCCATCTCCCCTAGCATTGTGGAGTACGAGCAGTACTTC. It translates to CAISPSIVEYEQYF.